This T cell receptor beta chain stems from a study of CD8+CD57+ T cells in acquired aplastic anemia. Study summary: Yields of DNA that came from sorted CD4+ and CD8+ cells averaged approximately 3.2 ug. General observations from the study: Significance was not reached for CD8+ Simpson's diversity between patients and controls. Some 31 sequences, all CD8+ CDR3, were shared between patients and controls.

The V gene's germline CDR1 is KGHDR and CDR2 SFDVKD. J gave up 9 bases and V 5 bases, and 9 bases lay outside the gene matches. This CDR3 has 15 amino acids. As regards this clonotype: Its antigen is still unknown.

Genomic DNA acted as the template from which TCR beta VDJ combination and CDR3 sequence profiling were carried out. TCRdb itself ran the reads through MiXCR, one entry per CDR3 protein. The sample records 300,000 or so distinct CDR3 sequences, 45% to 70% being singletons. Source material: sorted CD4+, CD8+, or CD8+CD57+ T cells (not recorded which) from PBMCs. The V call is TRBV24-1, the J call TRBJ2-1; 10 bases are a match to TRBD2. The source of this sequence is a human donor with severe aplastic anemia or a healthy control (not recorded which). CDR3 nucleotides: TGTGCCACCAGTGTGACCAGCGGGAGGGTCTTTGAGCAGTTCTTC. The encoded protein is CATSVTSGRVFEQFF.